Shown below are 16 T cell receptor beta chains from a single sample sequenced in a study of blood T cell repertoires in COVID-19. TCRdb's table, derived via immunoSEQ multiplex PCR, lists solely in-frame clones and lacks some. This table holds roughly 250,000 clones, about 85% found once. Sequencing input: peripheral blood. The origin of the receptors is a human donor with COVID-19, enrolled during active disease. The donor label of this sample is uncertain.

CDR3 nucleotide sequence: TGTGCCAGCAGCGTAGGGCCGACTAGCGGGAGGAGAGGGGCAGATACGCAGTATTTT. It is translated as CASSVGPTSGRRGADTQYF. The genes are TRBV9 and TRBJ2-3; TRBD2 aligns across 13 bases. The CDR3 covers 19 residues. Looked up from germline, CDR1 is SGDLS and CDR2 is YYNGEE. J gave up 4 bases and V 0 bases, and 11 bases lay outside the gene matches.

As for this clone: The identical CDR3 is also encoded by other nucleotide sequences in the sample. The rearrangement uses TRBV18 and TRBJ1-5; 10 bases are shared with TRBD1. This CDR3 is built from 15 residues. V was clipped by 2 bases and J by 4 bases; unmatched bases: 2. Germline V gene data show CDR1 as KGHSH and CDR2 as LQKENI. The CDR3 DNA is TGTGCCAGCTCACCAGGGACAGGGGTTAATCAGCCCCAGCATTTT. This translates into CASSPGTGVNQPQHF.

As for this clone: Other DNA sequences in this specimen translate into the identical CDR3. This chain connects TRBV5-1 to TRBJ2-7; D is possibly TRBD1 (6 bases). This CDR3 comprises 14 residues. Between the trimmed V and J ends, which lost 0 bases and 2 bases, there was a span of 9 bases. Germline CDR1 and CDR2: SGHRS and YFSETQ. The CDR3: CASSLAGETYEQYF. The CDR3 nucleotides read TGCGCCAGCAGCTTGGCAGGGGAGACCTACGAGCAGTACTTC.

For the CDR3, the DNA is TGTGCCAGCAGCTTAGGTCCGGGAGAAAGGTACGAGCAGTACTTC. Translating gives CASSLGPGERYEQYF. The rearrangement joins TRBV7-2 to TRBJ2-7, with D possibly being TRBD2 (6 bases). The V end lost 1 base, the J end lost 4 bases, and 14 bases lay between the germline ends. This CDR3 region has 15 residues. Germline-derived CDR1 and CDR2 are SGHTA and FQGNSA. Using reference TRBV7-2 and TRBJ2-7 for the parts outside the CDR3, the full variable domain is GAGVSQSPSNKVTEKGKDVELRCDPISGHTALYWYRQSLGQGLEFLIYFQGNSAPDKSGLPSDRFSAERTGGSVSTLTIQRTQQEDSAVYLCASSLGPGERYEQYFGPGTRLTVT.

The rearrangement uses TRBV2 and TRBJ2-7; 8 bases match TRBD1. J was trimmed by 2 bases and V by 5 bases; bases with no gene match: 5. CDR3 length: 14 residues. Germline CDR1 SNHLY, CDR2 FYNNEI. CDR3 sequence (DNA): TGTGCCAGCAGTTTGGGACAGGTAGCCTACGAGCAGTACTTC. Its protein product is CASSLGQVAYEQYF.

This clone appeared a single time. The chain combines TRBV5-1 with TRBJ2-1, with D hard to call. This CDR3 is built from 15 residues. Germline loops: CDR1 SGHRS, CDR2 YFSETQ. Trimming pared 0 bases from V and 8 bases from J, leaving 15 bases between. Here the CDR3 DNA reads TGCGCCAGCAGCTTGGAGCACCTTCGTGTGGATGAGCAGTTCTTC. Its translation: CASSLEHLRVDEQFF. Complete variable domain (other parts from reference TRBV5-1 and TRBJ2-1): KAGVTQTPRYLIKTRGQQVTLSCSPISGHRSVSWYQQTPGQGLQFLFEYFSETQRNKGNFPGRFSGRQFSNSRSEMNVSTLELGDSALYLCASSLEHLRVDEQFFGPGTRLTVL.

This clone occurred a few times. The chain couples TRBV11-2 to TRBJ1-3; 10 positions match TRBD1. The CDR3 spans 15 residues. Losses at the gene ends were 5 bases for V and 4 bases for J; bases not matched to a gene: 5. CDR1 and CDR2 (germline): SGHAT, FQNNGV. The CDR3 DNA is TGTGCCAGCAGCCTACAGGACAGGGGGGGAAACACCATATATTTT. The encoded protein is CASSLQDRGGNTIYF.

This clone was seen just once. The chain couples TRBV11-3 to TRBJ2-3; no reliable D call. The V gene lost 5 bases and the J gene lost 2 bases, with 14 bases spanning the gap. The CDR3 extends over 15 amino acids. Germline CDR1 and CDR2: SGHNT and YENEEA. The CDR3 nucleotides read TGTGCCAGCAGCGTCTTTGGGCCCCCCACAGATACGCAGTATTTT. This sequence encodes CASSVFGPPTDTQYF.

V usage is TRBV29-1 and J usage is TRBJ1-3; TRBD1 matches 11 bases. With V trimmed by 7 bases and J by 8 bases, 13 bases remained unmatched. The CDR3 is 15 amino acids. CDR1 is SQVTM, CDR2 ANQGSEA, per germline. CDR3 nucleotide sequence: TGCAGCGCTGGCGGGACAGGGGGAAAGGGGGACACCATATATTTT. Encoded protein: CSAGGTGGKGDTIYF.

This clone was seen only a few times. The rearrangement uses TRBV2 and TRBJ1-2, with a tentative D call TRBD1 (5 bases). From germline, CDR1 is SNHLY and CDR2 FYNNEI. The CDR3 is 16 amino acids. V was pared by 8 bases and J by 4 bases, with 23 bases between. CDR3 bases: TGTGCCAGCCGTTCTCCGGTCACAGGTGAATTCTATGGCTACACCTTC. This gives the protein CASRSPVTGEFYGYTF.

The rearrangement uses TRBV19 and TRBJ2-1; tentative D call: TRBD2 (6 bases). V was clipped by 3 bases and J by 9 bases, with 9 bases between them. Per germline, CDR1 LNHDA and CDR2 SQIVND (reference sequence). The CDR3 length is 12 residues. CDR3 in amino acids: CASSIAGSEQFF. The CDR3 nucleotides are TGTGCCAGTAGTATTGCCGGGAGTGAGCAGTTCTTC.

The chain combines TRBV27 with TRBJ1-2; 10 positions agree with TRBD1. With 2 bases clipped from V and 0 bases from J, the junction kept 9 bases outside the gene matches. The CDR3 spans 18 residues. Germline V gene data show CDR1 as MNHEY and CDR2 as SMNVEV (reference sequence). CDR3 loop: CASSLVGQGRSSNYGYTF. CDR3 coding DNA: TGTGCCAGCAGTTTAGTGGGACAGGGGCGCTCCTCTAACTATGGCTACACCTTC.

CDR3 in DNA: TGCGCCAGCAGCCCGGGGGAAGTGGGGAGGGGGTTAGCAGATACGCAGTATTTT. It encodes CASSPGEVGRGLADTQYF. V and J are TRBV4-3 and TRBJ2-3; TRBD2 is a possible D gene (7 bases). Germline V lookup: CDR1 LGHNA, CDR2 YSLEER. The CDR3 loop spans 18 amino acids. Trimming shortened V by 4 bases and J by 4 bases, and 24 bases separated the two germline ends.

This chain joins TRBV15 and TRBJ1-3; D ambiguous. The V gene lost 3 bases and the J gene lost 0 bases, with 15 bases spanning the gap. CDR1 and CDR2 from the germline V gene are LNHNV and YYDKDF (reference sequence). CDR3 length: 17 residues. The CDR3, as DNA: TGTGCCACCAGCAGTTTGAACGTGGGAGGCTCTGGAAACACCATATATTTT. Translating gives CATSSLNVGGSGNTIYF.

The sample holds one count of this clone. The gene calls are TRBV19 and TRBJ2-1; weak D call: TRBD2 (5 bases). Germline V gene sequence: CDR1 LNHDA, CDR2 SQIVND (reference sequence). This CDR3 region has 15 residues. Trimming took off 3 bases at V and 0 bases at J, with 9 bases between the two ends. The CDR3 sequence is CASSISGNSYNEQFF. CDR3 DNA: TGTGCCAGTAGTATCTCCGGGAACTCCTACAATGAGCAGTTCTTC.

The chain carries TRBV12-5 and TRBJ1-3; the D gene is possibly TRBD1 (5 bases). Trimming removed 9 bases from V and 1 base from J, with 13 bases in between. Germline CDR1 is LGHNT and CDR2 is FRNRAP. The CDR3 is 14 residues long. The CDR3 protein is CASGPGGSGNTIYF. The DNA of the CDR3 is TGTGCTAGCGGCCCTGGGGGGTCTGGAAACACCATATATTTT. Looking up the rest from reference TRBV12-5 and TRBJ1-3 gives the full variable domain: DARVTQTPRHKVTEMGQEVTMRCQPILGHNTVFWYRQTMMQGLELLAYFRNRAPLDDSGMPKDRFSAEMPDATLATLKIQPSEPRDSAVYFCASGPGGSGNTIYFGEGSWLTVV.